This T cell receptor beta chain was found in a study of beta chain features in type 1 diabetes listed by TCRdb under 2018. Regarding the study in general: Mean age, gender distribution, total cell number and subset yield did not differ between patients and healthy donors. Whereas all 28 donors provided naive and central memory subsets, regulatory and stem cell-like memory subsets were isolated from just 8 patients and roughly 8 healthy donors. In the study, recently diagnosed type 1 diabetes patients and matched healthy donors were compared on the TCRB repertoires of their sorted circulating CD4+ T cell subsets. A total of approximately 100,000,000 sorted cells were examined across all samples, and the number of cells per subset was strongly correlated with RNA yield.

Overall study results and their limits: The naive, central memory and regulatory TCRB repertoires appeared to resemble one another more closely among patients than among healthy donors. Fewer insertions and more nucleotide deletions at VDJ recombination sites were observed in patients with type 1 diabetes, implying thymic rearrangement abnormalities. Because the HLA sub-analyses included only small numbers of individuals, any influence of HLA type on TCRB rearrangement was left unresolved. PCR may preferentially amplify shorter templates, but because patient and control samples were amplified and corrected together, any resulting skew would affect both groups equally. A moderate but significant shortening of TCRB CDR3 length was observed in type 1 diabetes patients in all four CD4+ subsets. Because cDNA was sequenced instead of genomic DNA, activated cells with high expression could be over-represented, although the groups did not differ in activation or CD3 levels.

A single peripheral blood draw of 95 to 150 mL on average was collected from each donor into heparinised tubes. A BD FACSAria II and a panel including CD45RO, CCR7, CD25, CD127, CD95 and CD27 were used to sort naive, central memory, regulatory and stem cell-like memory CD4+ T cells. All sorted populations exceeded 98% purity. Right away, PBMCs were isolated by Lymphoprep density gradient centrifugation and were stained directly, with no culture step. So that batch effects would be minimized, each experiment stained and sorted samples in pairs, pairing one healthy donor with one patient. In regard to this clone: What antigen it recognizes has not been identified. Qualities for individual bases were not recorded, and no much larger clone is one base off.

The entire isolated RNA was reverse transcribed using the High Capacity cDNA Reverse Transcription Kit, and thus expressed TCRB transcripts were sequenced. Deep immunoSEQ sequencing was performed on naive, central memory and regulatory T cell samples, with an average of approximately 4 million total reads per sample. After sorted cells were lysed in RLT buffer, RNA was extracted with DNase-treated RNeasy Micro or Mini kits, with the choice depending on cell number. To prevent cross-contamination, every cell subset was processed on its own, while patient and healthy donor samples were processed together. TCRB sequences were amplified from cDNA with the immunoSEQ multiplex PCR, producing 87-bp fragments spanning the CDR3 region. Sequencing of the amplicons was done on the Illumina HiSeq platform. Per the source publication's procedure: PCR bias was computationally corrected using synthetic template baselines, reads within Hamming distance 2 were collapsed, and singletons that could not be merged were discarded. By aligning reads against IMGT, V, D and J genes, CDR3 length, and insertions or deletions at six rearrangement sites were assigned. Clonotype counts were normalized to sorted cell number within each subset before computing true diversity and Gini coefficients with the tcR R package. The overlap coefficient, calculated on TCRB nucleotide sequences, was used to quantify repertoire sharing. This is the immuneACCESS table as TCRdb keeps it, with only in-frame sequences that have V and J called. A part of the clones is gone; compared with another copy, unresolved V genes explain less than half, and the rest is unexplained. The V and J calls and clone size are taken from that table; D and trimming were inferred from the DNA. Present in this sample are fewer than 20,000 clones, approximately 71% of which were seen just once. Jointly, the top ten make up approximately 2.7% of the sample.

The source is a man aged 30-40 years with type 1 diabetes. Sequenced input: Tregs from blood. In the paper's terms, the cell subset or site label means: regulatory CD4+ T cells.

The CDR3 has the sequence CASSLKNRRETQYF. The bases are TGTGCCAGCAGCTTGAAGAACAGAAGAGAGACCCAGTACTTC. The sequence is built from TRBV5-6 and TRBJ2-5, with no reliable assignment of the D segment. CDR1 is given as SGHDT and CDR2 as YYEEEE, both from the germline V gene. A distance of 11 bases separates the germline ends of V and J, which lose 1 base and 4 bases respectively. From the cysteine up to the phenylalanine, the CDR3 has a length of 14 residues. Of all the DNA, just the CDR3 is kept, 42 bases in frame from base 1.